The 26 T cell receptor beta chains below come from one sample, sequenced in a study of cytomegalovirus exposure and HLA in healthy donors. The PCR contained 60 Vbeta and 13 Jbeta primers. The table came from immunoSEQ multiplex PCR; TCRdb's copy has only in-frame clones and leaves some out. The top ten hold around 3% of the sample, which has over 100,000 clones, roughly 82% seen once. Sequencing used PBMCs. Source of these receptors: a woman aged 18 to 35 in good health and CMV-seropositive.

This chain connects TRBV28 to TRBJ1-4; D unclear. The V end was cut by 1 base, the J end by 10 bases, with 10 bases between. The V gene's germline CDR1 is MDHEN and CDR2 SYDVKM. The CDR3 is 13 amino acids. DNA of the CDR3: TGTGCCAGCAGTTTATCCGAAGCGGGAAAACTGTTTTTT. Residues: CASSLSEAGKLFF.

The genes are TRBV7-6 and TRBJ2-5, with 7 nucleotides matching TRBD1. The V segment lost 6 bases and the J segment 5 bases; nucleotides outside the gene matches: 12. The CDR3 consists of 15 residues. Germline CDR1 and CDR2: SGHVS and FNYEAQ. CDR3 sequence: CASSHAGGVGETQYF. DNA for the CDR3: TGTGCCAGCAGTCACGCAGGGGGTGTGGGGGAGACCCAGTACTTC.

The J gene is TRBJ1-1, the V gene TRBV7-3; D not certain. CDR1 and CDR2 (germline): SGHTA, FQGTGA. There are 14 residues in the CDR3. V lost 1 base and J lost 7, with 13 bases in between. In DNA form, the CDR3 reads TGTGCCAGCAGCTTAATGTCCGGGAAGGGTGAAGCTTTCTTT. Its translation is CASSLMSGKGEAFF. Using reference TRBV7-3 and TRBJ1-1 for the parts outside the CDR3, the full variable domain is GAGVSQTPSNKVTEKGKYVELRCDPISGHTALYWYRQSLGQGPEFLIYFQGTGAADDSGLPNDRFFAVRPEGSVSTLKIQRTERGDSAVYLCASSLMSGKGEAFFGQGTRLTVV.

V is TRBV2 and J is TRBJ2-6; D gene ambiguous. The CDR3 runs to 12 residues. V lost 4 bases and J 4 bases, leaving 2 bases between the germline ends. Germline assignment: CDR1 SNHLY and CDR2 FYNNEI. CDR3 nucleotides: TGTGCCAGCAGTGCGGGGGCCAACGTCCTGACTTTC. Its translation is CASSAGANVLTF. The entire variable domain, with the rest obtained from reference TRBV2 and TRBJ2-6, is as follows: EPEVTQTPSHQVTQMGQEVILRCVPISNHLYFYWYRQILGQKVEFLVSFYNNEISEKSEIFDDQFSVERPDGSNFTLKIRSTKLEDSAMYFCASSAGANVLTFGAGSRLTVL.

The CDR3, as DNA: TGCGCCAGCAGCTTGGGACAGGGAGAGGACAATGAGCAGTTCTTC. Translated, it gives CASSLGQGEDNEQFF. The J gene is TRBJ2-1, the V gene TRBV5-1; 7 nucleotides agree with TRBD1. There are 15 residues in the CDR3. CDR1 and CDR2 (germline): SGHRS, YFSETQ. The J segment lost 5 bases and the V segment lost 0 bases, leaving 5 bases of the junction unmatched.

The V call is TRBV6-6, the J call TRBJ1-3, with TRBD1 matching 7 bases. Per germline, CDR1 MNHNY and CDR2 SVGAGI (reference sequence). This CDR3 spans 15 amino acids. V was clipped by 3 bases and J by 4 bases; unmatched bases: 6. CDR3 DNA: TGTGCCAGCAGTTATACAGGGGCTTCAGGAAACACCATATATTTT. It translates to CASSYTGASGNTIYF.

CDR3 region: CASTGWYQETQYF. The CDR3 coding sequence is TGTGCCAGCACGGGGTGGTACCAAGAGACCCAGTACTTC. The V call is TRBV6-4, the J call TRBJ2-5, with D maybe TRBD2 (5 bases). The CDR3 runs to 13 residues. V lost 7 bases, J lost 0 bases, and 9 bases lay in between. From germline, CDR1 is MRHNA and CDR2 SNTAGT.

CDR3 sequence reads: CASSPGGVRKEKLFF. The CDR3 bases are TGTGCCAGCAGCCCGGGGGGGGTGAGGAAGGAAAAACTGTTTTTT. The chain carries TRBV9 and TRBJ1-4; weak D call: TRBD1 (5 bases). The V and J ends lost 4 bases and 8 bases respectively, with 18 bases between them. The CDR3 is made up of 15 amino acids. Germline V gene lookup returns CDR1 SGDLS and CDR2 YYNGEE.

The chain combines TRBV2 with TRBJ2-1; 12 positions match TRBD2. This CDR3 comprises 14 residues. The junction had 10 bases not matched to a gene; V was cut back by 10 bases and J by 9 bases. Germline V lookup: CDR1 SNHLY, CDR2 FYNNEI. CDR3 sequence reads: CATRGLAGLGEQFF. The CDR3 DNA reads as TGTGCCACCAGAGGACTAGCGGGACTAGGTGAGCAGTTCTTC.

The CDR3 protein is CASSLWAGGSTSTDTQYF. DNA of the CDR3: TGCGCCAGCAGCTTATGGGCGGGGGGATCAACGAGCACAGATACGCAGTATTTT. The V and J genes are TRBV5-1 and TRBJ2-3; 8 bases match TRBD2. Germline V gene data show CDR1 as SGHRS and CDR2 as YFSETQ. The CDR3 spans 18 residues. V lost 2 bases, J lost 0 bases, and 11 bases stayed unmatched.

J is TRBJ1-1 and V is TRBV5-1, with a tentative D call TRBD1 (5 bases). This CDR3 has 15 amino acids. Germline assignment: CDR1 SGHRS and CDR2 YFSETQ. V lost 2 bases, J lost 3 bases, and 14 bases lay in between. This chain's CDR3 is CASSFTGTPDTEAFF. The CDR3 nucleotides are TGCGCCAGCAGCTTCACCGGGACTCCGGACACTGAAGCTTTCTTT. The full variable domain, rest sourced from reference TRBV5-1 and TRBJ1-1, is KAGVTQTPRYLIKTRGQQVTLSCSPISGHRSVSWYQQTPGQGLQFLFEYFSETQRNKGNFPGRFSGRQFSNSRSEMNVSTLELGDSALYLCASSFTGTPDTEAFFGQGTRLTVV.

The CDR3 DNA follows: TGTGCCAGAAGCTTTCGGGGGGTTTCACTTAATAATGAAAAACTGTTTTTT. Amino acid sequence: CARSFRGVSLNNEKLFF. The genes are TRBV5-3 and TRBJ1-4; D is possibly TRBD1 (5 bases). TRBV5-3 is flagged as an ORF with uncertain function. The CDR3 is 17 residues long. With 2 bases removed from V and 4 bases from J, the gap between germline ends came to 18 bases.

The genes are TRBV11-2 and TRBJ1-3; a weak D match, TRBD1 (5 bases). Germline V CDR1 and CDR2: SGHAT, FQNNGV. The CDR3 runs 16 residues. The ends were cut back, 1 base at V and 0 bases at J, with 10 bases in the middle. In nucleotides, the CDR3 is TGTGCCAGCAGCTTAGTAACAGGTTACTCTGGAAACACCATATATTTT. It is translated as CASSLVTGYSGNTIYF.

The rearrangement uses TRBV25-1 and TRBJ1-1; 8 bases fit TRBD1. CDR1 MGHDK and CDR2 SYGVNS come from the germline V gene. This CDR3 is 14 amino acids long. The ends lost 2 bases at V and 4 bases at J; junction bases unmatched: 3. CDR3 nucleotides: TGTGCCAGCAGTGAACAGGGGGCGAGCACTGAAGCTTTCTTT. It yields the protein CASSEQGASTEAFF.

The chain carries TRBV7-2 and TRBJ1-2; no firm D call. Germline loops: CDR1 SGHTA, CDR2 FQGNSA. Trimming pared 5 bases from V and 8 bases from J, leaving 18 bases between. The CDR3 consists of 14 residues. This chain's CDR3 is CASSLLISGRGYTF. The CDR3, as DNA: TGTGCCAGCAGCCTATTGATTAGTGGCAGGGGCTACACCTTC.

The chain couples TRBV7-3 to TRBJ2-2; TRBD1 agrees at 9 bases. The CDR3 extends over 16 amino acids. Looked up from germline, CDR1 is SGHTA and CDR2 is FQGTGA. V shed 4 bases, J shed 7 bases, and the junction held 10 bases outside the gene matches. The CDR3 bases are TGTGCCAGCAGCTCCCGACAGGGGGGAAACGGCGGGGAGCTGTTTTTT. Residues: CASSSRQGGNGGELFF.

The chain couples TRBV6-5 to TRBJ2-7; D gene uncertain. The CDR3 runs 10 residues. V was clipped by 7 bases and J by 7 bases, with 8 bases between them. The germline gives CDR1 MNHEY, CDR2 SVGAGI. The CDR3 loop reads CASISPEQYF. CDR3 DNA sequence: TGTGCCAGCATCTCCCCGGAGCAGTACTTC.

The gene calls are TRBV6-5 and TRBJ2-7, with unresolved D. The CDR3 totals 12 residues. Germline V gives CDR1 MNHEY, CDR2 SVGAGI. V lost 6 bases and J 5 bases, leaving 11 bases between the germline ends. In nucleotides, the CDR3 is TGTGCCAGCAGCCCGACTTACGACGAGCAGTACTTC. Its protein is CASSPTYDEQYF.

The chain joins TRBV6-1 to TRBJ1-2, with 7 bases matching TRBD1. CDR1 and CDR2 (germline): MNHNS, SASEGT. The V segment lost 0 bases and the J segment 2 bases; nucleotides outside the gene matches: 3. This CDR3 is built from 15 residues. CDR3 residues: CASSEASTGNYGYTF. The CDR3 nucleotides read TGTGCCAGCAGTGAAGCGTCGACAGGGAACTATGGCTACACCTTC.

The chain recombines TRBV5-6 with TRBJ2-1, with D possibly being TRBD2 (5 bases). V was clipped by 4 bases and J by 0 bases, with 11 bases between them. CDR3 size: 15 residues. The germline CDR1 and CDR2 sequences are SGHDT and YYEEEE. The CDR3 DNA reads TGTGCCAGCAGCCAGGACGGGATCTCCTACAATGAGCAGTTCTTC. It encodes CASSQDGISYNEQFF.

V and J are TRBV27 and TRBJ1-1; D is undetermined. Trimming removed 6 bases at V and 2 bases at J, with 10 bases between. The germline CDR1 and CDR2 sequences are MNHEY and SMNVEV (reference sequence). The CDR3 covers 13 residues. CDR3 sequence (DNA): TGTGCCAGCAGAGGAGGGAGAAACACTGAAGCTTTCTTT. This encodes CASRGGRNTEAFF.

The gene calls are TRBV13 and TRBJ2-5; 7 nucleotides agree with TRBD1. Germline loops: CDR1 PRHDT, CDR2 FYEKMQ (reference sequence). This CDR3 is 14 amino acids long. V dropped 5 bases and J dropped 7; count of bases not matched to a gene: 10. Here the CDR3 reads CASSRRQGSGTQYF. Written as DNA, the CDR3 is TGTGCCAGCAGCAGACGACAGGGATCGGGGACCCAGTACTTC.

The gene calls are TRBV19 and TRBJ1-5, with TRBD1 identical over 7 bases. Germline loops: CDR1 LNHDA, CDR2 SQIVND (reference sequence). CDR3 length: 14 amino acids. Trimming took 7 bases from V and 5 from J; bases not matched to a gene: 8. The CDR3 is CASTVAGGDQPQHF. Here the CDR3 DNA reads TGTGCCAGTACGGTGGCAGGGGGAGATCAGCCCCAGCATTTT.

On this clone: The same CDR3 also results from other DNA sequences found in this sample. This sequence joins TRBV5-1 and TRBJ1-1; D is unresolved. Per germline, CDR1 SGHRS and CDR2 YFSETQ. Trimming stripped 2 bases from V and 3 bases from J, with 8 bases between. The CDR3 consists of 13 residues. The CDR3 loop reads CASSLGADTEAFF. As DNA, the CDR3 is TGCGCCAGCAGCTTAGGAGCAGACACTGAAGCTTTCTTT.

The chain is built from TRBV12-5 and TRBJ2-7, with 10 bases matching TRBD2. Germline CDR1 is LGHNT and CDR2 is FRNRAP. V shed 7 bases and J 6 bases; nucleotides not matched to a gene: 18. The CDR3 sequence is 17 residues long. In DNA, the CDR3 is TGTGCTAGTGCCACAGGGGCAGCGGGGGGGCCTTCGGTCGAGCAGTACTTC. Amino acids: CASATGAAGGPSVEQYF.

The CDR3 nucleotides are TGCGCCAGCAGCCTAGGCTGGAGGGCTTCTAACTATGGCTACACCTTC. As protein: CASSLGWRASNYGYTF. The chain links TRBV4-1 to TRBJ1-2, with D hard to call. The CDR3 loop spans 16 amino acids. Trimming took 4 bases from V and 0 from J, leaving 15 bases between them. Germline V gene data show CDR1 as MGHRA and CDR2 as YSYEKL.